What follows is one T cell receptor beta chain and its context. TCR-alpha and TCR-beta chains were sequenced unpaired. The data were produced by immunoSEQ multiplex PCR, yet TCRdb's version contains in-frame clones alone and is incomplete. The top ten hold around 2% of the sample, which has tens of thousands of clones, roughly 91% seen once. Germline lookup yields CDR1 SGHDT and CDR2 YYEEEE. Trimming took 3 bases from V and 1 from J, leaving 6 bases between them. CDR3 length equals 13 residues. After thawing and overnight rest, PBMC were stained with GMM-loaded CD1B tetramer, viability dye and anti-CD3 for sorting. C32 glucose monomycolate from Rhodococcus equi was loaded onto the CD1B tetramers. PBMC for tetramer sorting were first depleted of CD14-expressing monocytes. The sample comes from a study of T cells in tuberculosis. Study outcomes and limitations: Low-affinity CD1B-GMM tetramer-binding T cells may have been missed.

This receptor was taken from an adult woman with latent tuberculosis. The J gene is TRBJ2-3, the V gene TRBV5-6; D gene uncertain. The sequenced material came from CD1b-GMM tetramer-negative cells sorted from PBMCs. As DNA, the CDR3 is TGTGCCAGCAGCTGGGCAGGCACAGATACGCAGTATTTT. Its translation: CASSWAGTDTQYF.